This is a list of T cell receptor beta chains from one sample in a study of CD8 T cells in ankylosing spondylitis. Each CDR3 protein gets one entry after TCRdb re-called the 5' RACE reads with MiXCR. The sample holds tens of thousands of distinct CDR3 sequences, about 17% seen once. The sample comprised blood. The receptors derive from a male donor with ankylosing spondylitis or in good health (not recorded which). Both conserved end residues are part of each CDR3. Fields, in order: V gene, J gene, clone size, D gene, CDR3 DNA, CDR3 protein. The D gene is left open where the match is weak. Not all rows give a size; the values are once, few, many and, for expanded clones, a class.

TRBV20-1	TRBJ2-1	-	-	TGCAGTGCTAGTGGGCGTGGCTCCTACAATGAGCAGTTCTTC	CSASGRGSYNEQFF
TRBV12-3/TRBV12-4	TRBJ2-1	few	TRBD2	TGTGCCAGCAGTTTAAGCGGGATGGTAAATGAGCAGTTCTTC	CASSLSGMVNEQFF
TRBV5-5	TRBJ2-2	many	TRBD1	TGTGCCAGCAGCTTGGTTGGACAGGGGAACACCGGGGAGCTGTTTTTT	CASSLVGQGNTGELFF
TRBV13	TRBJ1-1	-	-	TGTGCCAGCAGCTTGAGCCCGAACACTGAAGCTTTCTTT	CASSLSPNTEAFF
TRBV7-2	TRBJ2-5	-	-	TGTGCCAGCAGCCTAGGGGGGATAACACAAGGGACCCAGTACTTC	CASSLGGITQGTQYF
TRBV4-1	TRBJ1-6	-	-	TGCGCCAGCAGCCAACGGACAGTCAATAATTCACCCCTCCACTTT	CASSQRTVNNSPLHF
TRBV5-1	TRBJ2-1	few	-	TGCGCCAGCAGCTTGGGATCAGGGATCTCCTACAATGAGCAGTTCTTC	CASSLGSGISYNEQFF
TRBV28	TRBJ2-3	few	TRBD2	TGTGCCAGCAGTCCAGGACTAGCGGGAGTGGGTACAGATACGCAGTATTTT	CASSPGLAGVGTDTQYF
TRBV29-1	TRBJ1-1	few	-	TGCAGCGTTGAACTTACGGTAGGGAACACTGAAGCTTTCTTT	CSVELTVGNTEAFF
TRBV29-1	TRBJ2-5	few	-	TGCAGCGGTGGAGGGGGGATACAAGAGACCCAGTACTTC	CSGGGGIQETQYF
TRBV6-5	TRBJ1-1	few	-	TGTGCCAGCAGTCCACCCGGGACTAGGAACACTGAAGCTTTCTTT	CASSPPGTRNTEAFF
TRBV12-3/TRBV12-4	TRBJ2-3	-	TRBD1	TGTGCCAGCAGTGGACAGGGTTTGGCAGATACGCAGTATTTT	CASSGQGLADTQYF